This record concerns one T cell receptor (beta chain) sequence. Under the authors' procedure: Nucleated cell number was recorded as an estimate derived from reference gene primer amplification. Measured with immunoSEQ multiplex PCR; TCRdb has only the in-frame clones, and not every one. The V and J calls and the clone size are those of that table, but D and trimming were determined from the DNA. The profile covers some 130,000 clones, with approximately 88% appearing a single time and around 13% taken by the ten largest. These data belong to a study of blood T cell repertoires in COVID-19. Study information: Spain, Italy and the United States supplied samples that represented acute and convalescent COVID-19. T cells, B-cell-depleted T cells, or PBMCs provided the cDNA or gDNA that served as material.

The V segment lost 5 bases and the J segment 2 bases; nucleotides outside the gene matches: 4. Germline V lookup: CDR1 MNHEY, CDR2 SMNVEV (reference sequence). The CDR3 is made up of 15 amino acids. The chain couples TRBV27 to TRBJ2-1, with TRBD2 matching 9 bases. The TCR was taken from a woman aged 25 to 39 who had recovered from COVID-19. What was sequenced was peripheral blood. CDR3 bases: TGTGCCAGCAGTCCAAGCGGGGGGACCTACAATGAGCAGTTCTTC. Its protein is CASSPSGGTYNEQFF.